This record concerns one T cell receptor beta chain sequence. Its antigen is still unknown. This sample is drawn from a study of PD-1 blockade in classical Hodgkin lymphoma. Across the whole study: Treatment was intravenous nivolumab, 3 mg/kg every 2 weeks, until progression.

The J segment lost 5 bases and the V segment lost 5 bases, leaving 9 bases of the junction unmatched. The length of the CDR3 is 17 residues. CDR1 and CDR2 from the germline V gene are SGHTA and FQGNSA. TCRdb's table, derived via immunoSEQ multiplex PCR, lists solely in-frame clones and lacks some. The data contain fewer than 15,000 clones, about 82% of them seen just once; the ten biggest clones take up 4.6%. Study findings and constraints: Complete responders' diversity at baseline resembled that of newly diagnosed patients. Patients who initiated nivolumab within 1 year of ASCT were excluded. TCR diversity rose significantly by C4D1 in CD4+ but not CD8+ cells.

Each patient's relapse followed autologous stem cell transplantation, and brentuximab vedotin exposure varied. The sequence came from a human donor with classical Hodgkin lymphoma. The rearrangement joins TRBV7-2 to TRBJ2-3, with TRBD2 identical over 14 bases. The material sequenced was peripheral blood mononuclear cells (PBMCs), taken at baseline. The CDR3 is CASSRLAGGRGKDTQYF. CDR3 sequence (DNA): TGTGCCAGCAGCCGACTAGCGGGGGGGCGAGGAAAAGATACGCAGTATTTT.